This T cell receptor (beta chain) originates from a study of blood T cells in healthy people across ages (dated by TCRdb to between 2014 and 2017). With regard to the full study: In model experiments, template switching captured about one uniquely barcoded TCR beta cDNA molecule for every two T cells. Using deep sequencing normalized with unique cDNA molecular identifiers, the study measured how TCR beta repertoire diversity changes with age. Four age groups were formed from the donors: young (average about 15 years), middle-aged (around 40), aged (around 62) and long-lived (approximately 80). The study analyzed two additional independent replicas of 1 million unique cDNA reads from the same blood draw for two donors, one aged 18 to 30 and one aged 80 or older.

Donors were a few dozen systemically healthy Caucasian individuals from Russia aged roughly 6 to 100 years. About 9.6 milliliters of peripheral blood were collected from each donor into EDTA-treated Vacutainer tubes. Ficoll-Paque density-gradient centrifugation was used to isolate PBMCs, with at least 6.5 million per sample. Total RNA was extracted from PBMCs with Trizol reagent, with at least 5.5 micrograms obtained per sample. For every donor, an aliquot of PBMCs went through flow cytometry to measure the percentages of naive CD45RAhigh/CD27high T cells. The CDR3 sequence holds 12 residues, the cysteine and phenylalanine included. Just the 36-base CDR3 DNA is kept, in frame starting at base 1. According to the germline V gene, CDR1 reads SQVTM and CDR2 reads ANQGSEA. The V end loses 1 base and the J end loses 6 bases, and a stretch of 10 bases separates them. Beyond this particular receptor, the publication reports: Bulk unsorted PBMC profiling prevented conclusive comparison of naive and antigen-experienced compartments. Estimates of total diversity from one million sequenced T cells were regarded as lower bounds and underestimates. There was a strong correlation between observed TCR beta diversity and the percentage of naive T cells measured by flow cytometry. Because donor CMV infection status was unknown, age-related changes in expanded clonotypes were potentially confounded. The long-lived group showed more naive CD4+ T cells, fewer expanded clones and increased TCR diversity than the aged group, suggesting age selection. As age increased, observed TCR beta diversity per million T cells dropped in a roughly linear way, and a significant reduction was already evident by age about 40.

This clonotype was observed a few times. Its antigen remains unidentified. Base qualities are not at hand, and no much larger clone is one base apart. The library was obtained by 5' RACE. Sequencing was performed on an Illumina HiSeq 2500. A second PCR of roughly 7 to 11 cycles was performed with a sample-barcoded 5' primer and a J-beta primer mix. Each TCR beta cDNA molecule received a unique molecular identifier from a template-switch 5' adaptor carrying 12 random nucleotides. Each sample yielded at least 2.5 million CDR3-containing paired-end reads. First-strand cDNA synthesis was performed from all RNA using the Mint cDNA synthesis kit, with priming by a TRBC-specific oligonucleotide. After uracil-DNA glycosylase treatment, a first 18-cycle PCR used universal primers M1SS and BC2_uni_R on all cDNA. In the paper's pipeline: Normalization of each sample was performed by random selection of 1 million high-quality reads, each carrying a distinct molecular identifier. Reads with shared molecular identifiers were discarded instead of being binned into consensus sequences. MiTCR, with a Q25 quality threshold and the strictest error-elimination algorithm, was used for CDR3 identification, clonotype clustering and error correction. A nonparametric unseen species model with Euler transformation was used to estimate a lower bound on total TCR beta diversity. TCRdb reprocessing: public reads trimmed at Q25 with fastp, clones called with MiXCR, in-frame beta chains kept. Each entry is one CDR3 protein sequence, shown with its most common DNA and genes. The V and J calls were not made by the authors but by TCRdb's processing. Present in this sample are more than 500,000 distinct CDR3 sequences, about 26% of which were seen just once. The ten biggest clones cover 3% to 4% of the sample.

These data were also reused for a study on T cells of mothers and their children. The second investigation adds: Nine systemically healthy Caucasian individuals served as donors, namely three mothers together with their six children. cDNA synthesis used all of the extracted RNA, with 1.5 ug of RNA in each 15 ul reaction. In the second PCR, the M1S primer introduced both the sample barcodes and 2-4 random nucleotides. Over 8.5 million TCR beta CDR3 reads were obtained for each mother, and approximately 2.9 million reads were obtained for each child. TCR recombination output is similarly shaped by thymic selection in related and unrelated pairs, with a minor effect exerted by inherited differences. Normalized repertoire overlap was always found to be slightly, but never significantly, higher in related mother-child pairs than in unrelated mother-child pairs. Persistent microchimeric T cell clones were not detected, at a sensitivity of about 100 clones per million clonotypes. In the study, deep NGS was used to compare the TCR beta repertoires of mothers and children, and features distinguishing related mother-child pairs from unrelated individuals were sought. Mothers averaged around 43 +/- 4 years of age and children averaged about 10 +/- 4 years. After adapter ligation with NEBNext reagents, the libraries were sequenced on Illumina HiSeq 2000 with 100+100 nt paired-end reads. To prevent cross-contamination, the mother and child libraries were prepared one month apart and sequenced in separate runs. For each donor, between about 450,000 and 2,300,000 distinct TCR beta clonotypes were identified. Naive TCR beta clonotypes were estimated from low-frequency clonotypes matched to each donor's FACS-determined naive share, without sorting.

Sequences were obtained from blood. This receptor was obtained from a boy younger than 10 in good health. Here the chain combines TRBV29-1 and TRBJ2-7; the D segment could be TRBD1, given 6 matching bases. Read as DNA, the sequence is TGCAGCGTTGAAGGCAGAGGGGGCGAGCAGTACTTC. Its coded protein is CSVEGRGGEQYF.